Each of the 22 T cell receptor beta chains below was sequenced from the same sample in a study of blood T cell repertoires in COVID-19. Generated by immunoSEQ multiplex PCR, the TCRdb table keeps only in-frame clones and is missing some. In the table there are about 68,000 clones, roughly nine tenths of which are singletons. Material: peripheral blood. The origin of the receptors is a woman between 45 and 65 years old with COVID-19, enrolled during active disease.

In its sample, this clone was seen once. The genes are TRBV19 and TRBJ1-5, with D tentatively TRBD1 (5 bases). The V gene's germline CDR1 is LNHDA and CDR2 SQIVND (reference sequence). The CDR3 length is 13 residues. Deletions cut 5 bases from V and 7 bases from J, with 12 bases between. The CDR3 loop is CASSPGKTQPQHF. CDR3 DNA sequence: TGTGCCAGTAGTCCAGGGAAAACCCAGCCCCAGCATTTT.

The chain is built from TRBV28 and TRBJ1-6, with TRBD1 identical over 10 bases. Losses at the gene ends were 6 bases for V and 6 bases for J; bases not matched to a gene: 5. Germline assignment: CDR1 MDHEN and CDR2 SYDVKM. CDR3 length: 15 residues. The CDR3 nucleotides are TGTGCCAGCAGCCCCGGGACAGGGGCTAATTCACCCCTCCACTTT. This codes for CASSPGTGANSPLHF.

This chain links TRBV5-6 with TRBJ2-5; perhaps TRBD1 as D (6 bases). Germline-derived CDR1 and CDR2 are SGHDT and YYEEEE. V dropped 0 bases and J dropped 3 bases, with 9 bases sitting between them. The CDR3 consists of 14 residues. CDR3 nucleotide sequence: TGTGCCAGCAGCTTGGAAGGGGGAGAAGAGACCCAGTACTTC. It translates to CASSLEGGEETQYF.

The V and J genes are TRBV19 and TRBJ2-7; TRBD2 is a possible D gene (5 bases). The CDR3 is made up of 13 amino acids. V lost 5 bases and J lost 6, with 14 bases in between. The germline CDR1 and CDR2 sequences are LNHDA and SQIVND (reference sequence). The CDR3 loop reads CASSSNPRGEQYF. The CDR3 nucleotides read TGTGCCAGTAGTTCGAACCCCCGGGGCGAGCAGTACTTC.

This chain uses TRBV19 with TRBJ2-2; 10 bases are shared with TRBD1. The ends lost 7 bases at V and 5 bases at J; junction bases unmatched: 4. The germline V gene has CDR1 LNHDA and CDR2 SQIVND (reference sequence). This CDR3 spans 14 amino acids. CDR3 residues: CASTGTGVTGELFF. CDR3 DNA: TGTGCCAGTACCGGGACAGGGGTGACCGGGGAGCTGTTTTTT. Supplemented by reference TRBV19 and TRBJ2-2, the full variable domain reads DGGITQSPKYLFRKEGQNVTLSCEQNLNHDAMYWYRQDPGQGLRLIYYSQIVNDFQKGDIAEGYSVSREKKESFPLTVTSAQKNPTAFYLCASTGTGVTGELFFGEGSRLTVL.

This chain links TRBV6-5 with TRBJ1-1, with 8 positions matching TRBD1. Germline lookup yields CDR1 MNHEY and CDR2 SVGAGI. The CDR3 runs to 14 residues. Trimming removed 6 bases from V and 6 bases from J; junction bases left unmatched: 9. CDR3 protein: CASSRQGQIPEAFF. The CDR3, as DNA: TGTGCCAGCAGCCGACAGGGGCAAATACCTGAAGCTTTCTTT.

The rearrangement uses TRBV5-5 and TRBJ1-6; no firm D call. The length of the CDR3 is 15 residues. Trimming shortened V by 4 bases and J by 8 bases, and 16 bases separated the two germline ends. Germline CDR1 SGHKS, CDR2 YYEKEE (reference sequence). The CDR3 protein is CASSRDPQGDSPLHF. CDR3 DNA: TGTGCCAGCAGCAGAGATCCCCAAGGAGATTCACCCCTCCACTTT. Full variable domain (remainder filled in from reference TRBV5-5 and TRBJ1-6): DAGVTQSPTHLIKTRGQQVTLRCSPISGHKSVSWYQQVLGQGPQFIFQYYEKEERGRGNFPDRFSARQFPNYSSELNVNALLLGDSALYLCASSRDPQGDSPLHFGNGTRLTVT.

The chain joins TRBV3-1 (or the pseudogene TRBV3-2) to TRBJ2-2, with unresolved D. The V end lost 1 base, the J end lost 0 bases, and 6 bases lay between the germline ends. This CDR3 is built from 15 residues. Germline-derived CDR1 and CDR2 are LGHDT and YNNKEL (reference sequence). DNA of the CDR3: TGTGCCAGCAGCCAAGGCGGCCCGAACACCGGGGAGCTGTTTTTT. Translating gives CASSQGGPNTGELFF.

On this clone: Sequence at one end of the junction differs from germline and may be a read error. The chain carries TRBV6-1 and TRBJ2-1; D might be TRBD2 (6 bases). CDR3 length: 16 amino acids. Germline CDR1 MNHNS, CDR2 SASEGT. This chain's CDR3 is CASREEGTGRYNEQFF. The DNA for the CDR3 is TGTGCCAGCAGAGAAGAAGGGACGGGGAGGTACAATGAGCAGTTCTTC.

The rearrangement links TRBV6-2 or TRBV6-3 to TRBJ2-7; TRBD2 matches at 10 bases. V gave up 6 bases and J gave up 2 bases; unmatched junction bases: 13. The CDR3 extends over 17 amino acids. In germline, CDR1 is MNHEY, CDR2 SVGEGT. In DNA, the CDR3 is TGTGCCAGCAGCCAACTAGCGGGATCCGATAAACCCTACGAGCAGTACTTC. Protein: CASSQLAGSDKPYEQYF.

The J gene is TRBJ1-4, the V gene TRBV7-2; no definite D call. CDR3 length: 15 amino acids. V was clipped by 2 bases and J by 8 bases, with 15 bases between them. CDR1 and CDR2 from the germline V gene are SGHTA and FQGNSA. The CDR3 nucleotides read TGTGCCAGCAGCTTAATGGGAGAATTGAGGGAAAAACTGTTTTTT. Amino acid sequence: CASSLMGELREKLFF. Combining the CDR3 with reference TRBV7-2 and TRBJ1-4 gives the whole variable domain GAGVSQSPSNKVTEKGKDVELRCDPISGHTALYWYRQSLGQGLEFLIYFQGNSAPDKSGLPSDRFSAERTGGSVSTLTIQRTQQEDSAVYLCASSLMGELREKLFFGSGTQLSVL.

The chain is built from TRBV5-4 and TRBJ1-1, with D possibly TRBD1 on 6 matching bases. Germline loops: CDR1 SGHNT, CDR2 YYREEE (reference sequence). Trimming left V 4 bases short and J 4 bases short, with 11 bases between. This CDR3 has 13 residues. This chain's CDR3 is CASSGRTATEAFF. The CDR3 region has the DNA TGTGCCAGCAGCGGCAGGACAGCCACTGAAGCTTTCTTT.

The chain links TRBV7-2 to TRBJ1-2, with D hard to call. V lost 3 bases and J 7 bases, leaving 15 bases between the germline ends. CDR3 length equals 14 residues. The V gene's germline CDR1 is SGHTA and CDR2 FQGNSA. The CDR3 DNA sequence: TGTGCCAGCAGCTTTTCCAGCGCCTACCGTGGCTACACCTTC. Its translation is CASSFSSAYRGYTF.

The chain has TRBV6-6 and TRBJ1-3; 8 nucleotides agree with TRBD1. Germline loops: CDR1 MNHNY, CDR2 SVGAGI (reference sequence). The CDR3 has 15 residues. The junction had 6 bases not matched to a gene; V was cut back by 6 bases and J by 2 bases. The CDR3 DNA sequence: TGTGCCAGCAGCTTGGACAGGGTGGCTGGAAACACCATATATTTT. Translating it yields CASSLDRVAGNTIYF.

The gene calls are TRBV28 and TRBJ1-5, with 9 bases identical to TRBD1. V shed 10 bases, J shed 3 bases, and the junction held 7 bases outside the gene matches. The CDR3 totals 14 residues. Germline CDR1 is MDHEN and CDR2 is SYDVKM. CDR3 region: CATLTGGNNQPQHF. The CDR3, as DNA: TGTGCCACCCTGACAGGGGGTAACAATCAGCCCCAGCATTTT.

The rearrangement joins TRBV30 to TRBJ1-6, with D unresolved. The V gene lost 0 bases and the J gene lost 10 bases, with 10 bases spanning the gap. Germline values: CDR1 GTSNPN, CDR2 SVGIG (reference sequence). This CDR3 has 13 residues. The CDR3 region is CAWSVGVQSPLHF. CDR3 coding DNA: TGTGCCTGGAGTGTCGGGGTGCAATCACCCCTCCACTTT.

As DNA, the CDR3 is TGTGCCTGGAGTCAGGGCTCAGAGACCCAGTACTTC. Protein: CAWSQGSETQYF. The chain has TRBV30 and TRBJ2-5; the D gene is possibly TRBD1 (5 bases). Germline assignment: CDR1 GTSNPN and CDR2 SVGIG (reference sequence). The CDR3 consists of 12 residues. The V end was cut by 2 bases, the J end by 4 bases, with 8 bases between. Combining the CDR3 with reference TRBV30 and TRBJ2-5 gives the whole variable domain SQTIHQWPATLVQPVGSPLSLECTVEGTSNPNLYWYRQAAGRGLQLLFYSVGIGQISSEVPQNLSASRPQDRQFILSSKKLLLSDSGFYLCAWSQGSETQYFGPGTRLLVL.

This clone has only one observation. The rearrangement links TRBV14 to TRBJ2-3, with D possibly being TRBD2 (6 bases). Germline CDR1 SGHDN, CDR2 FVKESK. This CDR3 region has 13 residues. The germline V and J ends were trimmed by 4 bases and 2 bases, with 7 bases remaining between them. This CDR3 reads CASSRDFTDTQYF. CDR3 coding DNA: TGTGCCAGCAGCCGGGACTTCACAGATACGCAGTATTTT.

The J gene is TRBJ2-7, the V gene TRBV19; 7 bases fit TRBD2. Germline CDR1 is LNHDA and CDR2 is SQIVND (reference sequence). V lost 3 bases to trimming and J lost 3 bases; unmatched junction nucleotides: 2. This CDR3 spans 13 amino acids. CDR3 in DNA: TGTGCCAGTAGTATGACGGGAGGCTACGAGCAGTACTTC. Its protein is CASSMTGGYEQYF. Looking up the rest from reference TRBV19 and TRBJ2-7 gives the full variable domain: DGGITQSPKYLFRKEGQNVTLSCEQNLNHDAMYWYRQDPGQGLRLIYYSQIVNDFQKGDIAEGYSVSREKKESFPLTVTSAQKNPTAFYLCASSMTGGYEQYFGPGTRLTVT.

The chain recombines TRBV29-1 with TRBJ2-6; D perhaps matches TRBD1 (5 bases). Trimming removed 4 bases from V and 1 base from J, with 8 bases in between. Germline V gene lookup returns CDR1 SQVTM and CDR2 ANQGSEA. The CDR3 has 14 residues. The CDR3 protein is CSVARGSGANVLTF. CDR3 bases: TGCAGCGTTGCAAGGGGATCTGGGGCCAACGTCCTGACTTTC.

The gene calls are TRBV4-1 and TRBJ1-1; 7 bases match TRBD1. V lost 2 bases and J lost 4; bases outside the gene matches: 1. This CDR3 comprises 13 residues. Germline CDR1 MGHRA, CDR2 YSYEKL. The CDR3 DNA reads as TGCGCCAGCAGCCAAACAGGGGCCACTGAAGCTTTCTTT. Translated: CASSQTGATEAFF.

The CDR3 spells CASHWDGLREKLFF. CDR3 bases: TGTGCCAGCCATTGGGACGGACTAAGAGAAAAACTGTTTTTT. The rearrangement links TRBV19 to TRBJ1-4; D might be TRBD1 (5 bases). Trimming left V 9 bases short and J 8 bases short, with 19 bases between. This CDR3 has 14 residues. From germline, CDR1 is LNHDA and CDR2 SQIVND (reference sequence).